The 9 T cell receptor beta chains listed next were all sequenced from one sample in a study of blood T cell repertoires in COVID-19. Sequenced by immunoSEQ multiplex PCR; TCRdb stores in-frame clones only, minus some. The sample gives hundreds of thousands of clones, 80% to 90% of which show up once; under 5% is in the top ten. Source material: PBMCs or T cells enriched from blood (not recorded which). The receptors shown here come from a man aged 25-45 years with acute COVID-19.

This chain connects TRBV5-6 to TRBJ2-4; tentative D call: TRBD1 (6 bases). The CDR3 sequence is 15 residues long. Trimming removed 4 bases at V and 0 bases at J, with 11 bases between. Per germline, CDR1 SGHDT and CDR2 YYEEEE. CDR3 amino acids: CASSARTVAKNIQYF. The CDR3 DNA is TGTGCCAGCAGCGCCCGGACAGTAGCCAAAAACATTCAGTACTTC.

A note on this clone: A read error may account for a junction end that differs from germline. V gene TRBV5-1 combines with J gene TRBJ1-4; D is possibly TRBD1 (6 bases). There are 14 residues in the CDR3. Germline CDR1 reads SGHRS; CDR2 reads YFSETQ. CDR3 in amino acids: CASSLGGLNEKLFF. In DNA, the CDR3 is TGTGCCAGCAGCTTGGGGGGGCTCAATGAAAAACTGTTTTTT.

This clone was observed a few times. This chain links TRBV7-8 with TRBJ1-4; TRBD1 might be the D (6 bases). The germline CDR1 and CDR2 sequences are SGHVS and FQNEAQ. The CDR3 totals 16 residues. V lost 5 bases and J 0 bases, leaving 13 bases between the germline ends. The CDR3 is CASSTRTVTTNEKLFF. CDR3 bases: TGTGCCAGCAGCACCCGGACAGTTACAACTAATGAAAAACTGTTTTTT.

The chain uses TRBV5-5 and TRBJ2-3; D uncertain. This CDR3 is built from 12 residues. Trimming took off 4 bases at V and 2 bases at J, with 5 bases between the two ends. Germline CDR1 reads SGHKS; CDR2 reads YYEKEE (reference sequence). The CDR3 is CASSPYTDTQYF. The CDR3 DNA reads as TGTGCCAGCAGCCCTTACACAGATACGCAGTATTTT.

The chain couples TRBV13 to TRBJ2-7, with 7 bases aligning to TRBD2. The CDR3 consists of 14 residues. Trimming cost V 5 bases and J 7 bases; bases outside gene matches: 11. The germline gives CDR1 PRHDT, CDR2 FYEKMQ (reference sequence). In DNA, the CDR3 is TGTGCCAGCAGCACCCGTCGACTAGCTGGTGAGCAGTACGTC. Translation: CASSTRRLAGEQYV.

V gene TRBV16 combines with J gene TRBJ2-1; 9 bases are shared with TRBD1. The CDR3 has 15 amino acids. Germline V gene lookup returns CDR1 KGHSY and CDR2 FQNENV. J lost 4 bases, V lost 4 bases, and 5 bases had no gene match. The CDR3 protein is CASSRDRAIYNEQFF. The CDR3 bases are TGTGCCAGCAGCCGGGACAGGGCTATATACAATGAGCAGTTCTTC. Full variable domain (remainder filled in from reference TRBV16 and TRBJ2-1): GEEVAQTPKHLVRGEGQKAKLYCAPIKGHSYVFWYQQVLKNEFKFLISFQNENVFDETGMPKERFSAKCLPNSPCSLEIQATKLEDSAVYFCASSRDRAIYNEQFFGPGTRLTVL.

This clone showed up just a few times. The V gene is TRBV24-1, the J gene TRBJ2-1, with D perhaps matching TRBD2 (6 bases). Trimming stripped 3 bases from V and 6 bases from J, with 11 bases between. The CDR3 has 14 amino acids. Germline CDR1 reads KGHDR; CDR2 reads SFDVKD. This CDR3 is CATSDMTRINEQFF. The CDR3 bases are TGTGCCACCAGTGATATGACTAGGATCAATGAGCAGTTCTTC.

This chain connects TRBV9 to TRBJ2-1; 7 nucleotides match TRBD2. The germline CDR1 and CDR2 sequences are SGDLS and YYNGEE. V gave up 0 bases and J gave up 3 bases; unmatched junction bases: 3. This CDR3 contains 15 residues. CDR3 amino acids: CASSVEAGYYNEQFF. DNA for the CDR3: TGTGCCAGCAGCGTAGAAGCGGGGTACTACAATGAGCAGTTCTTC.

This rearrangement joins TRBV6-1 to TRBJ1-5; D remains ambiguous. Germline V lookup: CDR1 MNHNS, CDR2 SASEGT. V lost 0 bases and J lost 5, with 5 bases in between. The CDR3 totals 13 residues. The CDR3 DNA reads TGTGCCAGCAGTGAAGCCCCCTATCAGCCCCAGCATTTT. It translates to CASSEAPYQPQHF.